This TCR beta chain was retrieved from a study of T cells in localized non-small cell lung cancer. Study-wide findings and caveats: The study sequenced only one region of the tumor. As a result, intratumor heterogeneity could not be excluded and remains possible. Uninvolved adjacent lung, not tumor, had the highest T cell clonality.

To note about this clone: Its antigen remains unknown.

The V end was cut by 3 bases, the J end by 2 bases, with 14 bases between. Germline V gives CDR1 SGHTA, CDR2 FQGNSA. There are 16 residues in the CDR3. Using immunoSEQ multiplex PCR, the repertoire was profiled, and TCRdb retains in-frame clones only, with some absent. This table has about 72,000 clones, around 84% appearing once. The V gene is TRBV7-2, the J gene TRBJ1-3; possibly TRBD1 for D (5 bases). This receptor was obtained from a female donor of 60 years or more with stage I lung adenocarcinoma. Sequenced here: peripheral blood, sampled before any cancer treatment. CDR3 region: CASSLGGWGAGNTIYF. The CDR3 nucleotides read TGTGCCAGCAGCTTGGGAGGTTGGGGGGCTGGAAACACCATATATTTT. Together with reference TRBV7-2 and TRBJ1-3, the CDR3 gives the full variable domain: GAGVSQSPSNKVTEKGKDVELRCDPISGHTALYWYRQSLGQGLEFLIYFQGNSAPDKSGLPSDRFSAERTGGSVSTLTIQRTQQEDSAVYLCASSLGGWGAGNTIYFGEGSWLTVV.